The 2 T cell receptor beta chains reported below all come from one sample, sequenced in a study of T cell changes during pregnancy in multiple sclerosis. The method was immunoSEQ multiplex PCR; TCRdb's version includes in-frame clones alone and lacks a portion of them. Of 25,000 to 30,000 clones in the sample, approximately 90% were seen once. The sample in question was CD8+ T cells from peripheral blood mononuclear cells, obtained before pregnancy. The receptors were sampled from a female donor with multiple sclerosis, enrolled in a pregnancy study.

The J gene is TRBJ2-3, the V gene TRBV6-6; possibly TRBD1 for D (6 bases). The length of the CDR3 is 15 residues. V lost 2 bases to trimming and J lost 1 base, with 10 bases between them. The V gene's germline CDR1 is MNHNY and CDR2 SVGAGI (reference sequence). In nucleotides, the CDR3 is TGTGCCAGCAGTTACGCAGAGGGGGGCACAGATACGCAGTATTTT. As protein: CASSYAEGGTDTQYF.

This clone came up a few times. CDR3 residues: CASSDRGGANVLTF. CDR3 DNA: TGTGCCAGCAGTGACAGGGGTGGGGCCAACGTCCTGACTTTC. The J gene is TRBJ2-6, the V gene TRBV6-4; tentative D call: TRBD1 (5 bases). V was trimmed by 2 bases and J by 3 bases, leaving 5 bases between them. CDR1 and CDR2 from the germline V gene are MRHNA and SNTAGT. The CDR3 sequence is 14 residues long.